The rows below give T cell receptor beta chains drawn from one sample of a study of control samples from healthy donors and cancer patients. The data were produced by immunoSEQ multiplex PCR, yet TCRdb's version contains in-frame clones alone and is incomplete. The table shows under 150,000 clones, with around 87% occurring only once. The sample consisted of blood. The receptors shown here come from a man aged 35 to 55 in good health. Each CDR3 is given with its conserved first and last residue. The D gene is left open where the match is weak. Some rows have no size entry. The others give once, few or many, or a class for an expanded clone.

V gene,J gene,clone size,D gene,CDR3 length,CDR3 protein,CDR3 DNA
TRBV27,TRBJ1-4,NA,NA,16,CASSPNPSGINEKLFF,TGTGCCAGCAGTCCCAACCCGTCGGGGATTAATGAAAAACTGTTTTTT
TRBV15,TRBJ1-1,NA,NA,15,CATSRAGGLNTEAFF,TGTGCCACCAGCAGAGCGGGGGGTTTGAACACTGAAGCTTTCTTT
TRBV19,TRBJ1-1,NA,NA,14,CASSIGGINTEAFF,TGTGCCAGTAGTATAGGGGGTATCAACACTGAAGCTTTCTTT
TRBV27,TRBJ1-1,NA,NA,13,CASSLYKGNEAFF,TGTGCCAGCAGTTTATACAAGGGAAATGAAGCTTTCTTT
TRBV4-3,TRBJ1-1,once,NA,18,CASSQPSGSNYMNTEAFF,TGCGCCAGCAGCCAACCTTCAGGGAGCAACTATATGAACACTGAAGCTTTCTTT
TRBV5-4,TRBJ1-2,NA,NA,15,CASSTRTALDYGYTF,TGTGCCAGCAGCACTCGGACAGCGCTGGACTATGGCTACACCTTC
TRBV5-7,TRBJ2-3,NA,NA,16,CASSTRAGTSTDTQYF,TGTGCCAGCAGCACACGGGCGGGGACTAGCACAGATACGCAGTATTTT
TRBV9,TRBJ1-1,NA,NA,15,CASSGRGGRNTEAFF,TGTGCCAGCAGCGGGCGGGGGGGCCGGAACACTGAAGCTTTCTTT
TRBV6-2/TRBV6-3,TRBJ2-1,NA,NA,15,CASSYSRDPQNEQFF,TGTGCCAGCAGTTACTCGCGGGACCCACAGAATGAGCAGTTCTTC
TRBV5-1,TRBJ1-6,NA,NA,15,CASSLLGGTDSPLHF,TGCGCCAGCAGCTTGTTGGGCGGAACGGATTCACCCCTCCACTTT
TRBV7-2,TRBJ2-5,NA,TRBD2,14,CASSSETSVETQYF,TGTGCCAGCAGCTCAGAGACTAGCGTGGAGACCCAGTACTTC
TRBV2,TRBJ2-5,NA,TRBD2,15,CASSVSSGYQETQYF,TGTGCCAGCAGTGTGTCTAGCGGGTACCAAGAGACCCAGTACTTC
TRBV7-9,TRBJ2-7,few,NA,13,CASSLNTLYEQYF,TGTGCCAGCAGCTTAAACACACTTTACGAGCAGTACTTC
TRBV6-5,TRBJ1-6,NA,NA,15,CASSYSMGRDSPLHF,TGTGCCAGCAGTTACTCTATGGGCAGAGATTCACCCCTCCACTTT
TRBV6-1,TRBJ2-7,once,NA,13,CASSEALRGKQYF,TGTGCCAGCAGTGAAGCCCTTCGGGGAAAGCAGTACTTC
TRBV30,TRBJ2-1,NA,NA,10,CAWGNNEQFF,TGTGCCTGGGGTAACAATGAGCAGTTCTTC
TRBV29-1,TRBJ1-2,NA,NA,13,CSVEKGDAYGYTF,TGCAGCGTTGAAAAGGGGGACGCCTATGGCTACACCTTC
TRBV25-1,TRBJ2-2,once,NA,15,CASSEWEGAGGELFF,TGTGCCAGCAGTGAATGGGAGGGGGCTGGCGGGGAGCTGTTTTTT
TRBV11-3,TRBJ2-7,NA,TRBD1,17,CASSPRPGQGLSYEQYF,TGTGCCAGCAGCCCCCGGCCGGGACAGGGGTTATCCTACGAGCAGTACTTC
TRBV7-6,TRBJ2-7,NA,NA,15,CASSPGQVGSYEQHF,TGTGCCAGCAGCCCAGGGCAGGTGGGCTCCTACGAGCAGCACTTC
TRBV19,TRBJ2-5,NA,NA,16,CASSMRWGEGVETQYF,TGTGCCAGTAGTATGAGGTGGGGGGAAGGAGTAGAGACCCAGTACTTC
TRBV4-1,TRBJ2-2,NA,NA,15,CASSQDYLLAGELFF,TGCGCCAGCAGCCAAGATTACCTACTTGCCGGGGAGCTGTTTTTT
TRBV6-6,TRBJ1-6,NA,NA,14,CASRETAWNSPLHF,TGTGCCAGCAGAGAGACAGCGTGGAATTCACCCCTCCACTTT
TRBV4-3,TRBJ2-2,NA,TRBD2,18,CASSQDIAGARYTGELFF,TGCGCCAGCAGCCAAGACATAGCGGGGGCCCGTTACACCGGGGAGCTGTTTTTT
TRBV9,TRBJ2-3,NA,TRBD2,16,CASSVGPSGGGDTQYF,TGTGCCAGCAGCGTAGGCCCCAGCGGGGGGGGAGATACGCAGTATTTT
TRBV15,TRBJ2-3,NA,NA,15,CATSRATGITDTQYF,TGTGCCACCAGCAGAGCTACAGGGATTACAGATACGCAGTATTTT
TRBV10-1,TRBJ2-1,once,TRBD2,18,CASSGDPLGGTSYNEQFF,TGCGCCAGCAGTGGGGACCCGCTCGGGGGGACCTCCTACAATGAGCAGTTCTTC
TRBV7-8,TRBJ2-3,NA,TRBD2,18,CASTKLAGGPGPEDTQYF,TGTGCCAGCACCAAACTAGCGGGGGGGCCCGGTCCGGAAGATACGCAGTATTTT
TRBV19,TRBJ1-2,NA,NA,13,CASSIQGSYGYTF,TGTGCCAGTAGTATCCAGGGTAGCTATGGCTACACCTTC
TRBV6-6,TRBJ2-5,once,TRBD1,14,CASSLRDRAKTQYF,TGTGCCAGCAGCCTCCGGGACAGAGCGAAGACCCAGTACTTC
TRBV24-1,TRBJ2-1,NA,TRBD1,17,CATSDSRRQGAYNEQFF,TGTGCCACCAGTGATTCCCGACGACAGGGGGCCTACAATGAGCAGTTCTTC
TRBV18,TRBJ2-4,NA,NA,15,CASSPSQGLQNIQYF,TGTGCCAGCTCACCTAGTCAGGGTTTGCAAAACATTCAGTACTTC
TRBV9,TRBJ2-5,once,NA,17,CASSALSAAGARETQYF,TGTGCCAGCAGCGCCCTTTCGGCAGCGGGTGCTAGGGAGACCCAGTACTTC
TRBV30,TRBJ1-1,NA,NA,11,CAWSTVAEAFF,TGTGCCTGGTCGACAGTAGCTGAAGCTTTCTTT
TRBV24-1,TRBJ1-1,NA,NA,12,CATSGGGHEAFF,TGTGCCACCAGTGGTGGGGGACACGAAGCTTTCTTT
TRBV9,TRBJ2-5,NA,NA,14,CASSVAGGGETQYF,TGTGCCAGCAGCGTAGCTGGAGGGGGAGAGACCCAGTACTTC
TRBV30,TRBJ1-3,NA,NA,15,CAWSTALSSGNTIYF,TGTGCCTGGAGTACGGCACTCAGCTCTGGAAACACCATATATTTT
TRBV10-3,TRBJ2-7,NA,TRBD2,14,CAIGSGGAPYEQYF,TGTGCCATCGGTAGCGGGGGGGCCCCCTACGAGCAGTACTTC
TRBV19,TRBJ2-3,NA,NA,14,CASTMGSNTDTRYF,TGTGCCAGTACCATGGGGAGTAACACAGATACGCGGTATTTT
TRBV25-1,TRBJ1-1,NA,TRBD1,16,CASSARDRGSNTEAFF,TGTGCCAGCAGTGCCCGGGACAGGGGCTCGAACACTGAAGCTTTCTTT